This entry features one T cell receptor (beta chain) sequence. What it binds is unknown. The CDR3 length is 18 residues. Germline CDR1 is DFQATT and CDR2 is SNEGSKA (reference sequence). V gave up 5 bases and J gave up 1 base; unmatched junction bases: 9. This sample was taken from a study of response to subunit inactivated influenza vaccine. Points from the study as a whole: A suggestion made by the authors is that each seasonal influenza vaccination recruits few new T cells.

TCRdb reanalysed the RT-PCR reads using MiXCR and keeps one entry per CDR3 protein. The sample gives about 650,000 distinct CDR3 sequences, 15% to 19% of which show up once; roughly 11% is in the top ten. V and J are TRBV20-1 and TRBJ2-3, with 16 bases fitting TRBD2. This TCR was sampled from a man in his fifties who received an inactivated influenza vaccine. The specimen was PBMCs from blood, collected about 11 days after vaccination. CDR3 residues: CSARPGLAGGRRTDTQYF. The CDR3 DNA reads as TGCAGTGCTCGGCCGGGACTAGCGGGAGGGCGACGCACAGATACGCAGTATTTT.